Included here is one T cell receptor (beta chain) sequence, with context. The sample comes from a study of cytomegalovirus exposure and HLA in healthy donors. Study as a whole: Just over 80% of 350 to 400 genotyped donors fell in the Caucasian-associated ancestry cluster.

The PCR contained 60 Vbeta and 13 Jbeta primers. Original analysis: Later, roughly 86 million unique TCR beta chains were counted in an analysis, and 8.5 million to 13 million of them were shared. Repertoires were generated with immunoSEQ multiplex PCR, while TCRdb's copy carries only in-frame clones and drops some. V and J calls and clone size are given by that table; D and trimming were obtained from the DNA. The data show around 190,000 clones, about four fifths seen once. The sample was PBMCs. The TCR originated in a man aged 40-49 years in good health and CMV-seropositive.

The CDR3 nucleotides are TGTGCCAGCAGTTACCGAGGGGGCAGCAATCAGCCCCAGCATTTT. The encoded protein is CASSYRGGSNQPQHF. This rearrangement joins TRBV6-6 to TRBJ1-5, with 7 bases aligning to TRBD1. Germline CDR1 and CDR2: MNHNY and SVGAGI (reference sequence). With 2 bases clipped from V and 1 base from J, the junction kept 2 bases outside the gene matches. The CDR3 runs to 15 residues.